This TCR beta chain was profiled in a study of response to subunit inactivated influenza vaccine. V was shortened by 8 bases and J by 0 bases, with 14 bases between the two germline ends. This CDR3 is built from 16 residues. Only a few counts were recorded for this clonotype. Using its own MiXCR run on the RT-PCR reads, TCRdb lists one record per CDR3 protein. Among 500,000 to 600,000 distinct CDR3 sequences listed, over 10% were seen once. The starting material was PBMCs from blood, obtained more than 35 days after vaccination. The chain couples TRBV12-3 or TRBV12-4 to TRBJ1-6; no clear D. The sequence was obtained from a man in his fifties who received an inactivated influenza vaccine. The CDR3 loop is CASGKGLSSYNSPLHF. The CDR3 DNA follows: TGTGCCAGCGGCAAAGGATTAAGCTCCTATAATTCACCCCTCCACTTT.